Given below is one T cell receptor (beta chain) in context. Its antigen is currently unknown. The CDR3 is made up of 14 amino acids. V was clipped by 2 bases and J by 4 bases; unmatched bases: 2. CDR1 and CDR2 (germline): SGHNT, YENEEA. Libraries were prepared by immunoSEQ multiplex PCR; TCRdb keeps only in-frame clonotypes and omits some of them. The repertoire includes tens of thousands of clones, more than 65% of them detected once, and roughly 15% sits in the top ten. The sample is drawn from a study of Ad26.COV2.S vaccination and SARS-CoV-2 variants. Findings and caveats of the study: Using TCR breadth and depth analyses may have led to underestimated total T cell responses. Vaccine recipients posted higher spike-specific TCR breadth than their placebo counterparts. Vaccine and placebo recipients had comparable breadth of non-spike TCRs. Substantial response breadth was reportedly seen for spike-specific CD8+ and CD4+ T cells after vaccination.

This rearrangement joins TRBV11-3 to TRBJ2-3; 8 positions match TRBD2. The sequencing used peripheral blood, collected after recovery from COVID-19. The origin of this receptor is a human donor who had recovered from COVID-19. CDR3 nucleotides: TGTGCCAGCAGCTTACCGCGGGAGGCAGATACGCAGTATTTT. Its translation: CASSLPREADTQYF.